This TCR beta chain was recorded in a study of T cell responses to AZD1222 COVID-19 vaccine. Points from the study as a whole: Clonal diversity was possibly underestimated; the donors were predominantly white British and more often female. Nearly half of spike-specific TCRs reportedly go after variant regions that carry no mutations. Along spike, vaccine-associated CD4 TCRs were found throughout, with dominance at 160-218 and 743-854.

This table comes from immunoSEQ multiplex PCR, and its TCRdb copy is limited to in-frame clones, with some not included. The sample contains around 140,000 clones, under 90% of which appear only once. In regard to this clone: Its antigen is not identified.

The sequencing here drew on peripheral blood, taken on day 0 of AZD1222 vaccination. The TCR originated in an adult in good health.

The CDR3, as DNA: TGTGCCAGCCTACAAAATTCAGAGACTGAAGCTTTCTTT. This encodes CASLQNSETEAFF. The chain is built from TRBV7-9 and TRBJ1-1; D not certain. CDR3 length: 13 residues. V lost 8 bases to trimming and J lost 5 bases, with 15 bases between them. The V gene's germline CDR1 is SEHNR and CDR2 FQNEAQ (reference sequence).